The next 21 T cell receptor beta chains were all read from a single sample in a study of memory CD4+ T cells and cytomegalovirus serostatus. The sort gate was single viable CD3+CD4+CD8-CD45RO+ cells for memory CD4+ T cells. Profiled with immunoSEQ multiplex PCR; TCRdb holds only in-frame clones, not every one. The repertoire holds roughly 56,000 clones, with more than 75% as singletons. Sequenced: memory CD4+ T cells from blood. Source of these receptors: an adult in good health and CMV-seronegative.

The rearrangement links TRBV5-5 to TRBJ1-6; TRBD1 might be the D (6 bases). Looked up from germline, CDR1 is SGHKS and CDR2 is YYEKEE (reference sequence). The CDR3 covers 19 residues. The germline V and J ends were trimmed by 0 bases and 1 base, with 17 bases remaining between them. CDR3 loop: CASSLVGGRGASYNSPLHF. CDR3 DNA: TGTGCCAGCAGCTTGGTGGGGGGCAGGGGAGCGTCCTATAATTCACCCCTCCACTTT. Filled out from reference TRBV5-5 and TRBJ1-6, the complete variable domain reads DAGVTQSPTHLIKTRGQQVTLRCSPISGHKSVSWYQQVLGQGPQFIFQYYEKEERGRGNFPDRFSARQFPNYSSELNVNALLLGDSALYLCASSLVGGRGASYNSPLHFGNGTRLTVT.

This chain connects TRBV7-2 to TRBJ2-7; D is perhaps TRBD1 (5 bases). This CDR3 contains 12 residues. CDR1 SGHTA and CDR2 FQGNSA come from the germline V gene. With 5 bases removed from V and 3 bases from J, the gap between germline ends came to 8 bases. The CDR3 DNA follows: TGTGCCAGCAGCAGGGGCGGCTACGAGCAGTACTTC. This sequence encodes CASSRGGYEQYF. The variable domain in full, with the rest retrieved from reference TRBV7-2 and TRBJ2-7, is GAGVSQSPSNKVTEKGKDVELRCDPISGHTALYWYRQSLGQGLEFLIYFQGNSAPDKSGLPSDRFSAERTGGSVSTLTIQRTQQEDSAVYLCASSRGGYEQYFGPGTRLTVT.

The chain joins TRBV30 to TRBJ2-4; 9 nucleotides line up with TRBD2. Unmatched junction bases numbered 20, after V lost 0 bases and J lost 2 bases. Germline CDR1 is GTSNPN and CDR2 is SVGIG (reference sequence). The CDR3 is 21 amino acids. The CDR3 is CAWSVHPLSRGGSWSKNIQYF. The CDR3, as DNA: TGTGCCTGGAGTGTACACCCCCTGTCGCGGGGGGGATCCTGGTCCAAAAACATTCAGTACTTC.

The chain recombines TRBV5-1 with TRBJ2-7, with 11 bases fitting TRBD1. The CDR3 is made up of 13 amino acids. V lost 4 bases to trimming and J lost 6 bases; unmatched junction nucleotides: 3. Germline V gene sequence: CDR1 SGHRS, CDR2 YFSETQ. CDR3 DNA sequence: TGCGCCAGCAGCCCGGGGACAGGGGGCGAGCAGTACTTC. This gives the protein CASSPGTGGEQYF.

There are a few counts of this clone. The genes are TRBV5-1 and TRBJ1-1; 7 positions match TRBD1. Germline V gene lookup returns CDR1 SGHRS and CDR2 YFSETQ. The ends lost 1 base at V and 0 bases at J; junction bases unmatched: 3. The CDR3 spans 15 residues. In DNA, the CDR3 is TGCGCCAGCAGCTTGCAGGGGGAAATGAACACTGAAGCTTTCTTT. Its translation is CASSLQGEMNTEAFF.

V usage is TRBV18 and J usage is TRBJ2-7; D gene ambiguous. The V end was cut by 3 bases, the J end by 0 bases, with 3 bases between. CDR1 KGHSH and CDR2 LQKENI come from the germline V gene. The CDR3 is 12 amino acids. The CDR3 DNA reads TGTGCCAGCTCACCGATCTCCTACGAGCAGTACTTC. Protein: CASSPISYEQYF.

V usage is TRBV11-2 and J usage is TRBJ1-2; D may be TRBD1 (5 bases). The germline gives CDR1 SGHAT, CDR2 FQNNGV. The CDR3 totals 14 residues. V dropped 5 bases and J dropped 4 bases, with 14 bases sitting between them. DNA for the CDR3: TGTGCCAGCAGCCCGACGACAGCCCGCTATGGCTACACCTTC. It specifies CASSPTTARYGYTF.

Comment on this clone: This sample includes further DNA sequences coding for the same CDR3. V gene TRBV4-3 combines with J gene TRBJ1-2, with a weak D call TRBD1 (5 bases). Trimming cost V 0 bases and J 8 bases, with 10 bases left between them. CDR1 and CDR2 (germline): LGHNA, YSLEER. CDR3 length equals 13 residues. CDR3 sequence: CASSQDGGDGYTF. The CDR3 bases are TGCGCCAGCAGCCAAGATGGAGGGGACGGCTACACCTTC.

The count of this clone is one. The CDR3: CASSPQSRQGSYEQYF. The CDR3, as DNA: TGTGCCAGCTCACCGCAATCTCGACAGGGTTCCTACGAGCAGTACTTC. This chain connects TRBV18 to TRBJ2-7, with 7 bases that match TRBD1. J gave up 1 base and V 3 bases, and 9 bases lay outside the gene matches. CDR3 length: 16 residues. In germline, CDR1 is KGHSH, CDR2 LQKENI.

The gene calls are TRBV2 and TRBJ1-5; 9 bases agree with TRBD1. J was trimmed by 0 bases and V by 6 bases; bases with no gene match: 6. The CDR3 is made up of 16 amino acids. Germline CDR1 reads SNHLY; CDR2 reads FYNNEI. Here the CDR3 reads CASRFGTGLSNQPQHF. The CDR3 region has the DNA TGTGCCAGCAGGTTTGGGACAGGGCTTAGCAATCAGCCCCAGCATTTT.

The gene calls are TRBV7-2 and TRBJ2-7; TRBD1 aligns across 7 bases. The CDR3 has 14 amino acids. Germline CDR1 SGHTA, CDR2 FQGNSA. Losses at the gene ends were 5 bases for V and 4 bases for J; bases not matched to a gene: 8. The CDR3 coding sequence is TGTGCCAGCAGCCTACGACAGGGAACGTACGAGCAGTACTTC. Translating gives CASSLRQGTYEQYF.

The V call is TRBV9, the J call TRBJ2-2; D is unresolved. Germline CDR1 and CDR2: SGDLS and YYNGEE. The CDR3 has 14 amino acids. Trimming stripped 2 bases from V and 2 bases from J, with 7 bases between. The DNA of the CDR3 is TGTGCCAGCAGCGTCGGCCCTAACACCGGGGAGCTGTTTTTT. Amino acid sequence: CASSVGPNTGELFF.

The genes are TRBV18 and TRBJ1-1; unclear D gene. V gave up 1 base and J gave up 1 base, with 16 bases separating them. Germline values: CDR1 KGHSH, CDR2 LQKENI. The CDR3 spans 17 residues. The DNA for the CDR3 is TGTGCCAGCTCACCACTCCTTAGAAAACCGGGGAACACTGAAGCTTTCTTT. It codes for CASSPLLRKPGNTEAFF. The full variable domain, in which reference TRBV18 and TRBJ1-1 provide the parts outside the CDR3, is NAGVMQNPRHLVRRRGQEARLRCSPMKGHSHVYWYRQLPEEGLKFMVYLQKENIIDESGMPKERFSAEFPKEGPSILRIQQVVRGDSAAYFCASSPLLRKPGNTEAFFGQGTRLTVV.

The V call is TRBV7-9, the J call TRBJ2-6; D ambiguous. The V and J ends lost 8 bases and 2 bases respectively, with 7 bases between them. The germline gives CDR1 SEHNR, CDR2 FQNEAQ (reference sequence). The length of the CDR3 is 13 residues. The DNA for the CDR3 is TGTGCCAGCTCGCGTGCTGGGGCCAACGTCCTGACTTTC. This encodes CASSRAGANVLTF.

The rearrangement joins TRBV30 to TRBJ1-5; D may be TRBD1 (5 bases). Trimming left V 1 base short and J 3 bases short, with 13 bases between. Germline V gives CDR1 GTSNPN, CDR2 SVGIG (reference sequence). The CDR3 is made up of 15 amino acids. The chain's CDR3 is CAWSGGGVPNQPQHF. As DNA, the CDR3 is TGTGCCTGGAGTGGGGGCGGGGTTCCCAATCAGCCCCAGCATTTT.

The CDR3 sequence is CASSPSGRTDTQYF. CDR3 DNA: TGTGCCAGCAGCCCCAGCGGGCGCACAGATACGCAGTATTTT. This sequence joins TRBV25-1 and TRBJ2-3; D is perhaps TRBD2 (6 bases). Per the germline V gene, CDR1 is MGHDK and CDR2 is SYGVNS. CDR3 length equals 14 residues. V was trimmed by 6 bases and J by 1 base, leaving 11 bases between them.

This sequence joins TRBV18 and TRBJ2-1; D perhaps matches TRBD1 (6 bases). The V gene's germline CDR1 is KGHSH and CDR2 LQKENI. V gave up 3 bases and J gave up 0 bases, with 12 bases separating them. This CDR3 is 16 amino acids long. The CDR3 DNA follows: TGTGCCAGCTCACCTTTACAGGGCAGCTCCTACAATGAGCAGTTCTTC. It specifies CASSPLQGSSYNEQFF.

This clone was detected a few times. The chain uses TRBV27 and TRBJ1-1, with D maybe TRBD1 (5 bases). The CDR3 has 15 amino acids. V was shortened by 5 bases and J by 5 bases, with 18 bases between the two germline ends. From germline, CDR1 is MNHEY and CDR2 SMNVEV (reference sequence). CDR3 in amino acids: CASSRSGTEGTEAFF. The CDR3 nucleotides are TGTGCCAGCAGTAGATCCGGGACTGAAGGGACTGAAGCTTTCTTT.

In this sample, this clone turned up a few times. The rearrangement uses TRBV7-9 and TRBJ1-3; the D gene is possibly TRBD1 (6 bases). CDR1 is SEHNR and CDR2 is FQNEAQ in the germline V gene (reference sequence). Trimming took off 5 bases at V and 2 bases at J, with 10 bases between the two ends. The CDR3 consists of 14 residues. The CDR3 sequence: CASSPGTTGNTIYF. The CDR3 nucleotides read TGTGCCAGCAGCCCCGGGACAACTGGAAACACCATATATTTT.

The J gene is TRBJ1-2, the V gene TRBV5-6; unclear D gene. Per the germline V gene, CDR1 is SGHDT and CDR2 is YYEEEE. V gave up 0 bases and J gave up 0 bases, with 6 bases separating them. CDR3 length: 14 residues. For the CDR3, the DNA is TGTGCCAGCAGCTTGGAGTTAGCTAACTATGGCTACACCTTC. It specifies CASSLELANYGYTF.

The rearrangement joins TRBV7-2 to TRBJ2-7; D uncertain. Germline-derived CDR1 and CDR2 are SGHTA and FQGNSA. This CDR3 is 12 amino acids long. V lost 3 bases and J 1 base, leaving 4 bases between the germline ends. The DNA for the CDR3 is TGTGCCAGCAGCTTGACTTCCTACGAGCAGTACTTC. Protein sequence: CASSLTSYEQYF.